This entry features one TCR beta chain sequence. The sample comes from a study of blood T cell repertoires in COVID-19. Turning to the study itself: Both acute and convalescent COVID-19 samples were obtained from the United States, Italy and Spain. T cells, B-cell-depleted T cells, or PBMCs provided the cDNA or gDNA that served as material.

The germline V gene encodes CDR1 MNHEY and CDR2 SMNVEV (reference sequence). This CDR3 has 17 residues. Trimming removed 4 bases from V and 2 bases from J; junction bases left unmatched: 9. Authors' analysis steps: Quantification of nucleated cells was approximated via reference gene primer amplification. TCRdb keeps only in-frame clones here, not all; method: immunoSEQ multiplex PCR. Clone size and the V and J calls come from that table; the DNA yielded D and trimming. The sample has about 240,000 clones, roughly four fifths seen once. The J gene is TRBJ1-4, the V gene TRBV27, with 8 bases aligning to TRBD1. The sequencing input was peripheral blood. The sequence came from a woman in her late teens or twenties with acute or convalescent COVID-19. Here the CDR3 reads CASSSTGGGPTNEKLFF. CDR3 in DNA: TGTGCCAGCAGTTCCACAGGGGGAGGGCCGACTAATGAAAAACTGTTTTTT.